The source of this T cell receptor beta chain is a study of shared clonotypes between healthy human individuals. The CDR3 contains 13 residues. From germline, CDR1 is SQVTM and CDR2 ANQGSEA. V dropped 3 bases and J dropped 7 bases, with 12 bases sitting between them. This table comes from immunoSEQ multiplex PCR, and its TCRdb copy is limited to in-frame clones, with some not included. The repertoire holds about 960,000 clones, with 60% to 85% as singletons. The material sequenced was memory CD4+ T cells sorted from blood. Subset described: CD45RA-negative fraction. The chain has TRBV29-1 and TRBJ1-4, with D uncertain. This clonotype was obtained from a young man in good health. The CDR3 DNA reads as TGCAGCGTTGAGGTTTTAGGTGGTGAAAAACTGTTTTTT. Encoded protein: CSVEVLGGEKLFF. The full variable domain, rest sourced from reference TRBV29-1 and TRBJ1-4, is SAVISQKPSRDICQRGTSLTIQCQVDSQVTMMFWYRQQPGQSLTLIATANQGSEATYESGFVIDKFPISRPNLTFSTLTVSNMSPEDSSIYLCSVEVLGGEKLFFGSGTQLSVL.